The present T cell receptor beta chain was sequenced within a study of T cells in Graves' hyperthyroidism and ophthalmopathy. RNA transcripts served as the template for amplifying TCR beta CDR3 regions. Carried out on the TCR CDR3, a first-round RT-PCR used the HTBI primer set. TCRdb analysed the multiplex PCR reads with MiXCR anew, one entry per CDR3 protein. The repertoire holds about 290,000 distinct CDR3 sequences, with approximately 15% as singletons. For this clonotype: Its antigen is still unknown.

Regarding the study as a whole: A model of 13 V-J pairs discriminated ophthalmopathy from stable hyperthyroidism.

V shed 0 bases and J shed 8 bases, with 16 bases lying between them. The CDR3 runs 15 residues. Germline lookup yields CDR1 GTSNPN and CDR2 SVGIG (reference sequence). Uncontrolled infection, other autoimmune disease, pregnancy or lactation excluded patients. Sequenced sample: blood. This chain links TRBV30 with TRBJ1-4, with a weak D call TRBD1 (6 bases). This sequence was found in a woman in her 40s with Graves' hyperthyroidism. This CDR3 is CAWSVGGPGSEKLFF. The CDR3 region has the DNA TGTGCCTGGAGTGTAGGGGGACCCGGGAGCGAAAAACTGTTTTTT. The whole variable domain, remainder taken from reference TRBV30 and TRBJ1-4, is SQTIHQWPATLVQPVGSPLSLECTVEGTSNPNLYWYRQAAGRGLQLLFYSVGIGQISSEVPQNLSASRPQDRQFILSSKKLLLSDSGFYLCAWSVGGPGSEKLFFGSGTQLSVL.